Listed below are T cell receptor beta chains from one sample, sequenced in a study of shared clonotypes between healthy human individuals. Here immunoSEQ multiplex PCR was the method, and the copy in TCRdb shows in-frame clones only, minus some. Here the sample spans about 2,500,000 clones, 85% to 95% being singletons. Sample: naive CD4+ T cells sorted from blood. These receptors were collected from a man younger than 30 in good health. CDR3s include the opening cysteine and the closing phenylalanine or tryptophan. Each record gives: clone size, J gene, D gene, V gene, CDR3 protein, CDR3 DNA. D genes are given only for firm matches. Only part of the rows carry a size: once, few, many, or a class if the clone is expanded.

clone size: NA
J gene: TRBJ2-7
D gene: TRBD1
V gene: TRBV18
CDR3 protein: CASSPQGAIGYEQYF
CDR3 DNA: TGTGCCAGCTCGCCACAGGGGGCAATAGGCTACGAGCAGTACTTC

clone size: NA
J gene: TRBJ1-4
D gene: NA
V gene: TRBV6-1
CDR3 protein: CASSGTGYEKLFF
CDR3 DNA: TGTGCCAGCAGTGGAACAGGGTACGAAAAACTGTTTTTT

clone size: once
J gene: TRBJ2-3
D gene: NA
V gene: TRBV10-3
CDR3 protein: CAISELGLDTDTQYF
CDR3 DNA: TGTGCCATCAGTGAGCTGGGACTCGACACAGATACGCAGTATTTT

clone size: NA
J gene: TRBJ2-5
D gene: TRBD1
V gene: TRBV18
CDR3 protein: CASSPAQGSRETQYF
CDR3 DNA: TGTGCCAGCTCACCGGCACAGGGGTCACGAGAGACCCAGTACTTC

clone size: NA
J gene: TRBJ2-3
D gene: TRBD1
V gene: TRBV5-4
CDR3 protein: CASSTGQSIPSTDTQYF
CDR3 DNA: TGTGCCAGCAGCACGGGACAGTCAATACCTAGCACAGATACGCAGTATTTT

clone size: NA
J gene: TRBJ1-6
D gene: TRBD1
V gene: TRBV30
CDR3 protein: CAWSTRTGTESPLHF
CDR3 DNA: TGTGCCTGGAGCACCCGGACAGGGACAGAATCACCCCTCCACTTT

clone size: NA
J gene: TRBJ2-2
D gene: NA
V gene: TRBV10-3
CDR3 protein: CAISDLPGENTGELFF
CDR3 DNA: TGTGCCATCAGTGATCTTCCGGGGGAAAACACCGGGGAGCTGTTTTTT

clone size: NA
J gene: TRBJ1-5
D gene: NA
V gene: TRBV5-5
CDR3 protein: CASSLNVGPYNQPQHF
CDR3 DNA: TGTGCCAGCAGCTTGAATGTGGGTCCTTACAATCAGCCCCAGCATTTT

clone size: NA
J gene: TRBJ2-7
D gene: NA
V gene: TRBV14
CDR3 protein: CASSQAYSYEQYF
CDR3 DNA: TGTGCCAGCAGCCAAGCCTACTCCTACGAGCAGTACTTC

clone size: NA
J gene: TRBJ2-5
D gene: TRBD1
V gene: TRBV2
CDR3 protein: CASRSRDSSQETQYF
CDR3 DNA: TGTGCCAGCAGATCACGGGACAGCAGCCAAGAGACCCAGTACTTC

clone size: NA
J gene: TRBJ2-4
D gene: TRBD2
V gene: TRBV28
CDR3 protein: CASSSTGTSGGMLKNIQYF
CDR3 DNA: TGTGCCAGCAGTTCCACCGGGACTAGCGGGGGGATGCTCAAAAACATTCAGTACTTC

clone size: NA
J gene: TRBJ2-3
D gene: NA
V gene: TRBV5-1
CDR3 protein: CASSLGEDTQYF
CDR3 DNA: TGCGCCAGCAGCTTGGGTGAAGATACGCAGTATTTT

clone size: NA
J gene: TRBJ2-5
D gene: NA
V gene: TRBV18
CDR3 protein: CASSPTARGETQYF
CDR3 DNA: TGTGCCAGCTCACCAACGGCCAGGGGAGAGACCCAGTACTTC

clone size: NA
J gene: TRBJ1-4
D gene: NA
V gene: TRBV18
CDR3 protein: CASSLMDPGATNEKLFF
CDR3 DNA: TGTGCCAGCTCACTTATGGACCCAGGGGCAACTAATGAAAAACTGTTTTTT

clone size: once
J gene: TRBJ1-5
D gene: NA
V gene: TRBV7-9
CDR3 protein: CASSSRDAGNQPQHF
CDR3 DNA: TGTGCCAGCAGCTCTAGGGACGCGGGCAATCAGCCCCAGCATTTT

clone size: NA
J gene: TRBJ2-7
D gene: NA
V gene: TRBV7-9
CDR3 protein: CASSFSRVNVDEQYF
CDR3 DNA: TGTGCCAGCAGCTTTTCCAGGGTGAATGTCGACGAGCAGTACTTC

clone size: NA
J gene: TRBJ2-7
D gene: NA
V gene: TRBV7-2
CDR3 protein: CASSLVYEQYF
CDR3 DNA: TGTGCCAGCAGCTTAGTATACGAGCAGTACTTC

clone size: NA
J gene: TRBJ2-5
D gene: TRBD1
V gene: TRBV5-7
CDR3 protein: CASSTGQDSQETQYF
CDR3 DNA: TGTGCCAGCAGCACCGGACAGGATTCTCAAGAGACCCAGTACTTC